These 11 T cell receptor beta chains were all obtained from the same sample, sequenced in a study of T-cell memory formation after mild COVID-19. Each CDR3 protein gets one entry after TCRdb re-called the 5' RACE reads with MiXCR. Of about 150,000 distinct CDR3 sequences listed, roughly 31% were seen once; the top ten hold approximately 12%. The sequenced sample was PBMCs or a T cell subset sorted from them (not recorded which). Receptors were obtained from an adult woman who had mild COVID-19 (a few samples of this study predate the infection). Cell type and time point are not known.

This clonotype was seen a handful of times. V and J are TRBV7-9 and TRBJ2-1, with 7 bases lining up with TRBD2. V gave up 7 bases and J gave up 3 bases; unmatched junction bases: 12. The CDR3 has 16 amino acids. The germline gives CDR1 SEHNR, CDR2 FQNEAQ (reference sequence). This CDR3 reads CASIKAAGAVYNEQFF. CDR3 nucleotides: TGTGCCAGCATCAAAGCGGCGGGAGCCGTCTACAATGAGCAGTTCTTC.

The gene calls are TRBV24-1 and TRBJ2-5; 8 bases map to TRBD1. Germline values: CDR1 KGHDR, CDR2 SFDVKD. J lost 4 bases, V lost 9 bases, and 9 bases had no gene match. The CDR3 length is 14 residues. For the CDR3, the DNA is TGTGCCACCGGCGGAACAGGGGGTCTAGAGACCCAGTACTTC. Its protein product is CATGGTGGLETQYF.

The chain is built from TRBV6-1 and TRBJ2-5; D remains unclear. V lost 2 bases to trimming and J lost 2 bases, with 12 bases between them. This CDR3 region has 15 residues. CDR1 and CDR2 (germline): MNHNS, SASEGT. CDR3 sequence reads: CASSENSLSQETQYF. The CDR3, as DNA: TGTGCCAGCAGTGAAAACAGCCTAAGTCAAGAGACCCAGTACTTC.

This clonotype turned up a few times. The rearrangement links TRBV3-1 to TRBJ2-3, with 7 nucleotides matching TRBD1. The CDR3 contains 16 residues. In germline, CDR1 is LGHDT, CDR2 YNNKEL (reference sequence). With V trimmed by 1 base and J by 2 bases, 6 bases remained unmatched. CDR3 sequence: CASSQVGGATTDTQYF. The CDR3 DNA reads TGTGCCAGCAGCCAAGTAGGGGGCGCGACCACAGATACGCAGTATTTT.

The CDR3 loop reads CASSLLQGIYEQYF. DNA for the CDR3: TGTGCCAGCAGTTTGTTACAGGGGATCTACGAGCAGTACTTC. This sequence joins TRBV28 and TRBJ2-7; 7 bases fit TRBD1. Germline V gene data show CDR1 as MDHEN and CDR2 as SYDVKM. Losses at the gene ends were 3 bases for V and 3 bases for J; bases not matched to a gene: 5. The length of the CDR3 is 14 residues.

The chain joins TRBV7-2 to TRBJ2-1, with TRBD2 matching over 11 bases. The CDR3 runs to 15 residues. Germline assignment: CDR1 SGHTA and CDR2 FQGNSA. J gave up 4 bases and V 5 bases, and 4 bases lay outside the gene matches. The CDR3 here is CASSRGTSGYNEQFF. The CDR3 DNA follows: TGTGCCAGCAGCCGCGGGACTAGCGGATACAATGAGCAGTTCTTC.

J is TRBJ2-3 and V is TRBV6-6; D gene uncertain. Germline V lookup: CDR1 MNHNY, CDR2 SVGAGI (reference sequence). The germline V and J ends were trimmed by 0 bases and 1 base, with 11 bases remaining between them. The CDR3 covers 16 residues. In DNA, the CDR3 is TGTGCCAGCAGTTACTCGATCGGGTCGGGCACAGATACGCAGTATTTT. Protein product: CASSYSIGSGTDTQYF.

The V and J genes are TRBV7-2 and TRBJ2-1, with 7 bases matching TRBD1. The CDR3 totals 13 residues. Germline CDR1 is SGHTA and CDR2 is FQGNSA. V shed 4 bases and J 9 bases; nucleotides not matched to a gene: 6. The CDR3 sequence: CASSSTTGTEQFF. As DNA, the CDR3 is TGTGCCAGCAGCTCTACGACAGGGACTGAGCAGTTCTTC.

For this clonotype: Compared with germline, one end of the junction differs, possibly owing to a read error. The rearrangement links TRBV5-1 to TRBJ2-1; 7 nucleotides agree with TRBD2. This CDR3 comprises 12 residues. Germline V lookup: CDR1 SGHRS, CDR2 YFSETQ. The CDR3 DNA sequence: TGCGCCAGCAGCTTGGCACGGGAGGCCCTGGTCTTC. Its translation is CASSLAREALVF.

This clonotype has a handful of counts. The gene calls are TRBV7-9 and TRBJ2-7, with TRBD2 matching over 12 bases. The germline gives CDR1 SEHNR, CDR2 FQNEAQ (reference sequence). This CDR3 spans 15 amino acids. The V gene end was trimmed by 6 bases and the J gene end by 1 base; junction bases not matched to a gene: 4. CDR3: CASRDGLAGSYEQYF. The CDR3 DNA reads as TGTGCCAGCAGAGACGGACTAGCGGGATCCTACGAGCAGTACTTC.

The chain couples TRBV7-9 to TRBJ2-7; possible D gene TRBD2, 5 bases. Trimming removed 0 bases from V and 5 bases from J, with 8 bases in between. This CDR3 has 13 residues. Germline V gene lookup returns CDR1 SEHNR and CDR2 FQNEAQ (reference sequence). CDR3 bases: TGTGCCAGCAGCTTAGCGTCCGGGGACGAGCAGTACTTC. Translation gives CASSLASGDEQYF.